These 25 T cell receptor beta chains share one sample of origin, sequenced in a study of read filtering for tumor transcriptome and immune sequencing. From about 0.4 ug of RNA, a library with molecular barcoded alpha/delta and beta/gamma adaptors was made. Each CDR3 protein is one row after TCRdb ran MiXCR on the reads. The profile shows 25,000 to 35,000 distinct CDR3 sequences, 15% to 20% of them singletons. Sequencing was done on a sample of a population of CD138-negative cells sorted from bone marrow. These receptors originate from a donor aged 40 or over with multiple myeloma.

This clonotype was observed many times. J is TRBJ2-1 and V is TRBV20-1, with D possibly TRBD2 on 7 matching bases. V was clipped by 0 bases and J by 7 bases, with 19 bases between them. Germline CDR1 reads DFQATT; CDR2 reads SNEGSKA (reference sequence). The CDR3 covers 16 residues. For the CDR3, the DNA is TGCAGTGCTAGAGATCCGCGGGGGCTCCGCCTGAATGAGCAGTTCTTC. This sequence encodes CSARDPRGLRLNEQFF.

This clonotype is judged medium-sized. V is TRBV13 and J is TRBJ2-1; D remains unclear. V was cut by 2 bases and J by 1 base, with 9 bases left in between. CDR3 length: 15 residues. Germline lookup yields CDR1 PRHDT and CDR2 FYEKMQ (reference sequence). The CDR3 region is CASSLPENSYNEQFF. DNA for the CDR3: TGTGCCAGCAGCTTACCAGAAAATTCCTACAATGAGCAGTTCTTC.

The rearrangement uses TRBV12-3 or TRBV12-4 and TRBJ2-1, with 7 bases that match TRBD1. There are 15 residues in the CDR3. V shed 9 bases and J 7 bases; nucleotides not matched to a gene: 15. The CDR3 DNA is TGTGCCAGACGACCCCCTGGGACAGTCATTAATGAGCAGTTCTTC. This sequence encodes CARRPPGTVINEQFF.

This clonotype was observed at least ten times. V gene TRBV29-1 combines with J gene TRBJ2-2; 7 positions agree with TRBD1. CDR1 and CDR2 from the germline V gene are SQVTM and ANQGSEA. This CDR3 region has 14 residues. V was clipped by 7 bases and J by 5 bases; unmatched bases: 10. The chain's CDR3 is CSARGGAGTGELFF. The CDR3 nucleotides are TGCAGCGCTAGAGGGGGCGCCGGTACCGGGGAGCTGTTTTTT.

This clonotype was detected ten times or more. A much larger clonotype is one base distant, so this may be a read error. CDR3 sequence reads: CASSQGARIEYNEQLF. Written as DNA, the CDR3 is TGTGCCAGCAGCCAAGGCGCCAGGATAGAGTACAATGAGCAGCTCTTC. The rearrangement uses TRBV16 and TRBJ2-1, with D unclear. This CDR3 has 16 amino acids. CDR1 is KGHSY, CDR2 FQNENV, per germline.

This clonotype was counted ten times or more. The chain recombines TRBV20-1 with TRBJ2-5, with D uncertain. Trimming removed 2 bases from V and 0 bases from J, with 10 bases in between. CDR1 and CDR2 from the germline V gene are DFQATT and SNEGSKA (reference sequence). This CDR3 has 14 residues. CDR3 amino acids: CSARTELYQETQYF. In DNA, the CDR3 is TGCAGTGCTAGAACGGAGTTGTACCAAGAGACCCAGTACTTC.

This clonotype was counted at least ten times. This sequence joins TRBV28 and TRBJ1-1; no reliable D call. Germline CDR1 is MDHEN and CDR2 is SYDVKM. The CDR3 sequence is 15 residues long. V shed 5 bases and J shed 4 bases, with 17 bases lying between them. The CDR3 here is CASSAPGVWGTEAFF. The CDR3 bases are TGTGCCAGCAGTGCCCCCGGGGTCTGGGGCACTGAAGCTTTCTTT.

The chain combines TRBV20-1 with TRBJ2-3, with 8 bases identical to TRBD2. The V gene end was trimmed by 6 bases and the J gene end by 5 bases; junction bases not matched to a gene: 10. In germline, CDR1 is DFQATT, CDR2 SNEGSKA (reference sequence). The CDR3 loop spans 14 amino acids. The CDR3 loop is CSAVLAAGIDTQYF. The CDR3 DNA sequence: TGCAGTGCGGTACTAGCGGCAGGCATAGATACGCAGTATTTT.

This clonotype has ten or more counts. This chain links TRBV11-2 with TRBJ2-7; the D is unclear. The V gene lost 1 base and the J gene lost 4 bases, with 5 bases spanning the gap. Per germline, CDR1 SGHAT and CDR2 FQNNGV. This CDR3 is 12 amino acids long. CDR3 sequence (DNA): TGTGCCAGCAGCTTAGTCTCGTACGAGCAGTACTTC. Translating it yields CASSLVSYEQYF. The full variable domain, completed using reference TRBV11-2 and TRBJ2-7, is EAGVAQSPRYKIIEKRQSVAFWCNPISGHATLYWYQQILGQGPKLLIQFQNNGVVDDSQLPKDRFSAERLKGVDSTLKIQPAKLEDSAVYLCASSLVSYEQYFGPGTRLTVT.

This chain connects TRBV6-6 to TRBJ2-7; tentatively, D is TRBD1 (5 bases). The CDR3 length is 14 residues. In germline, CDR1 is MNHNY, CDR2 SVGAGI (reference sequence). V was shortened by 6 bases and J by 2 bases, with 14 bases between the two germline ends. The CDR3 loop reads CASRVTVRAYEQYF. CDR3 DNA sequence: TGTGCCAGCAGAGTGACAGTAAGAGCCTACGAGCAGTACTTC.

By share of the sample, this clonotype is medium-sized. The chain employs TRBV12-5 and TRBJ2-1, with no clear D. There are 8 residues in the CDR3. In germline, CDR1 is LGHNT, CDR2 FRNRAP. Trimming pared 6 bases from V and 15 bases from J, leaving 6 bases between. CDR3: CASGSGFF. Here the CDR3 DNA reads TGTGCTAGTGGCAGTGGGTTCTTC.

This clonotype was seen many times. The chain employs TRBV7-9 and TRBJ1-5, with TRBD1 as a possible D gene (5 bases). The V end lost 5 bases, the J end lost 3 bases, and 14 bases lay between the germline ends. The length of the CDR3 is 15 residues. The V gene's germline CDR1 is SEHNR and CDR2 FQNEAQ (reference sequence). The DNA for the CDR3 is TGTGCCAGCAGCCAATCGGGCAGGGTCAATCAGCCCCAGCATTTT. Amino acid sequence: CASSQSGRVNQPQHF.

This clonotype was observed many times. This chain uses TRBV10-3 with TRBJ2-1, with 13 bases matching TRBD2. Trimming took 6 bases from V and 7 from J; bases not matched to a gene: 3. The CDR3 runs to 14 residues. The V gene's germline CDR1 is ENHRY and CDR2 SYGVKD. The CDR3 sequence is CAIRGLAGVNEQFF. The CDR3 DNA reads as TGTGCCATCAGAGGACTAGCGGGAGTTAATGAGCAGTTCTTC.

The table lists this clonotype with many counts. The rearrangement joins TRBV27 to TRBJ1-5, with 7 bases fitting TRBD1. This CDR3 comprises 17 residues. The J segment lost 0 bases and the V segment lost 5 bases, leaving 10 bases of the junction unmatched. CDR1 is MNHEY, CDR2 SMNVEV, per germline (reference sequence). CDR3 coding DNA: TGTGCCAGCAGTCCGTGGGACAGACCCTTTAGCAATCAGCCCCAGCATTTT. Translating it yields CASSPWDRPFSNQPQHF.

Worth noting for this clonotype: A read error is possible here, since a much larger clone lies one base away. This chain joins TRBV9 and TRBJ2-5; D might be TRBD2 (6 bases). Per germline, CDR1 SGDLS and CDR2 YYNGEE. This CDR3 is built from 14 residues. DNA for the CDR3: TGTGCCAGCAGCGGAACTAGCAGCCAAGAGACCCGGTACTTC. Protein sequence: CASSGTSSQETRYF.

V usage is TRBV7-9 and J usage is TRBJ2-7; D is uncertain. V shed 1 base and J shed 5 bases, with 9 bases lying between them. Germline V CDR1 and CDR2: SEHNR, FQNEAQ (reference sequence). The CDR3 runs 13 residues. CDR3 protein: CASSLGLQDEQYF. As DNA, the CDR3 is TGTGCCAGCAGCTTAGGGTTGCAAGACGAGCAGTACTTC.

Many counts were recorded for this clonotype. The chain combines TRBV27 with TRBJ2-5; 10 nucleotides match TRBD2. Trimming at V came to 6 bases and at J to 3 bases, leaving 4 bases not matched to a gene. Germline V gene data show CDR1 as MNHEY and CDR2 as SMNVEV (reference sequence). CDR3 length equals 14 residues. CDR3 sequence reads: CASSPLAGKETQYF. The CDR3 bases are TGTGCCAGCAGCCCACTAGCGGGAAAAGAGACCCAGTACTTC.

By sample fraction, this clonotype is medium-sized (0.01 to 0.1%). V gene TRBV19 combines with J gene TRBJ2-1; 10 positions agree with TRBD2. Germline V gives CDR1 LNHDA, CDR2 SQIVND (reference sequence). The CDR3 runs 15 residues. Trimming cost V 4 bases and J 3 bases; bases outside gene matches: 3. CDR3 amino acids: CASSTGTSVYNEQFF. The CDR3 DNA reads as TGTGCCAGTAGTACCGGGACTAGCGTCTACAATGAGCAGTTCTTC. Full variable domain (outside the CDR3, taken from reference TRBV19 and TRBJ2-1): DGGITQSPKYLFRKEGQNVTLSCEQNLNHDAMYWYRQDPGQGLRLIYYSQIVNDFQKGDIAEGYSVSREKKESFPLTVTSAQKNPTAFYLCASSTGTSVYNEQFFGPGTRLTVL.

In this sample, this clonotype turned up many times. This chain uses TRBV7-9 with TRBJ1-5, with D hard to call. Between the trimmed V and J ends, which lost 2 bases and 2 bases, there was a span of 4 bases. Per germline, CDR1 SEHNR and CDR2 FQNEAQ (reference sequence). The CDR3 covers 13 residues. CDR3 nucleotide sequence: TGTGCCAGCAGCTTAACAGGCAATCAGCCCCAGCATTTT. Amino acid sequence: CASSLTGNQPQHF. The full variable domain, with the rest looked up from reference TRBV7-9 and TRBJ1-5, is DTGVSQNPRHKITKRGQNVTFRCDPISEHNRLYWYRQTLGQGPEFLTYFQNEAQLEKSRLLSDRFSAERPKGSFSTLEIQRTEQGDSAMYLCASSLTGNQPQHFGDGTRLSIL.

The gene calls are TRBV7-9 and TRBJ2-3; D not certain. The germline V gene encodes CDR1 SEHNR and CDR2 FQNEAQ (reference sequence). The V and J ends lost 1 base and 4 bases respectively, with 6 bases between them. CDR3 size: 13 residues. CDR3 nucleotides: TGTGCCAGCAGCTTAGACGCGGCAGATACGCAGTATTTT. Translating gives CASSLDAADTQYF.

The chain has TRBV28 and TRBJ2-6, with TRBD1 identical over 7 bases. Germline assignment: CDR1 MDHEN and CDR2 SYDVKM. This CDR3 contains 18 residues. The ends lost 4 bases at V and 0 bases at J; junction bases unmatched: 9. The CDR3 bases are TGTGCCAGCAGTTCCCTACAGGGGATCATCTCTGGGGCCAACGTCCTGACTTTC. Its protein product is CASSSLQGIISGANVLTF.

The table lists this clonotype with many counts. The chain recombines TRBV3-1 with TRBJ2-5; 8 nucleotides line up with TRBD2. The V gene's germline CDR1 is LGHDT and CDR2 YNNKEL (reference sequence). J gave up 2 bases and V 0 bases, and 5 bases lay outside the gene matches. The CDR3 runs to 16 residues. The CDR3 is CASSQEVSSGQETQYF. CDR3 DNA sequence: TGTGCCAGCAGCCAAGAAGTGTCTAGCGGGCAAGAGACCCAGTACTTC.

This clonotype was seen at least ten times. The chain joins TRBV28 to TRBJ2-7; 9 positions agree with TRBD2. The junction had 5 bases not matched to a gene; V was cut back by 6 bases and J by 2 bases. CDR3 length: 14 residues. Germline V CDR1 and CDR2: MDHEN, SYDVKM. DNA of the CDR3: TGTGCCAGCAGGATAGCGGGAGCAGCCTACGAGCAGTACTTC. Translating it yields CASRIAGAAYEQYF.

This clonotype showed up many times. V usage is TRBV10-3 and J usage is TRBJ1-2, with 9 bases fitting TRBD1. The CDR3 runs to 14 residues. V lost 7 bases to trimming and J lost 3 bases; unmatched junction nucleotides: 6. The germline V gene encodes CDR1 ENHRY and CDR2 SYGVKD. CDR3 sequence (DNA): TGTGCCATCACCCCGGGACAGGGAGACTATGGCTACACCTTC. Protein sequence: CAITPGQGDYGYTF.

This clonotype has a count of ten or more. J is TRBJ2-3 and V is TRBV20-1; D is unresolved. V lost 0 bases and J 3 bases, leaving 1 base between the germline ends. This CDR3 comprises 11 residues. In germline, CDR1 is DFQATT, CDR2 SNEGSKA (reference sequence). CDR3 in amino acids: CSARETDTQYF. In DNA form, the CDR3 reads TGCAGTGCTAGAGAAACAGATACGCAGTATTTT.